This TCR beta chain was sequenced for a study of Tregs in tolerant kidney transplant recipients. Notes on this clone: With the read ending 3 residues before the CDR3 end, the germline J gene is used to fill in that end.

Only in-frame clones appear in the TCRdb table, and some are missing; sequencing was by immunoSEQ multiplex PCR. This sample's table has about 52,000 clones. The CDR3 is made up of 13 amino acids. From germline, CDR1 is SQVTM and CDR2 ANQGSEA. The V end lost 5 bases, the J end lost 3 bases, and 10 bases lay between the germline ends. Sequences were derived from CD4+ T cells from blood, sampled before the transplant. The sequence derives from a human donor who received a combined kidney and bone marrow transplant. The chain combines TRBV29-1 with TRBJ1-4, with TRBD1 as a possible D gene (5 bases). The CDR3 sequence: CSVSGQANEKLFF. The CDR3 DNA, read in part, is TGCAGCGTTTCAGGGCAGGCTAATGAAAAA.